This T cell receptor (beta chain) was retrieved from a study of T cell changes during pregnancy in multiple sclerosis. This CDR3 comprises 16 residues. The V gene's germline CDR1 is SNHLY and CDR2 FYNNEI. V gave up 6 bases and J gave up 2 bases; unmatched junction bases: 4. Repertoires were generated with immunoSEQ multiplex PCR, while TCRdb's copy carries only in-frame clones and drops some. The sample includes under 60,000 clones, roughly 90% of them seen just once. The J gene is TRBJ2-2, the V gene TRBV2; TRBD2 agrees at 12 bases. Sequenced here: CD4+ T cells from peripheral blood mononuclear cells, sampled after pregnancy. The TCR sequence derives from a female donor with multiple sclerosis, enrolled in a pregnancy study. The CDR3 DNA follows: TGTGCCAGCAGGACTAGCGGGAGTGGAAACACCGGGGAGCTGTTTTTT. As protein: CASRTSGSGNTGELFF.